This note documents a single T cell receptor beta chain sequence. The antigen remains undetermined. This sample is part of a study of PD-1 blockade in classical Hodgkin lymphoma. TCRdb's copy holds only in-frame clones and misses some; the assay was immunoSEQ multiplex PCR. The table includes over 25,000 clones, almost 85% detected once. After autologous stem cell transplantation all patients relapsed, and prior brentuximab vedotin exposure differed between cohorts. General study findings and limits: Diversity similar to that of newly diagnosed patients was seen at baseline in complete responders. Later analyses included only patients treated at least 1 year post-ASCT.

The CDR3 has 14 residues. Trimming removed 2 bases at V and 4 bases at J, with 12 bases between. The V gene's germline CDR1 is MDHEN and CDR2 SYDVKM. The sequence was collected from a human donor with classical Hodgkin lymphoma. The rearrangement joins TRBV28 to TRBJ2-7; a weak D match, TRBD2 (6 bases). The specimen comprised peripheral blood mononuclear cells (PBMCs), sampled before the second cycle of nivolumab. CDR3 sequence reads: CASSLPPGSYEQYF. The CDR3 DNA follows: TGTGCCAGCAGTTTACCCCCCGGGAGTTACGAGCAGTACTTC.